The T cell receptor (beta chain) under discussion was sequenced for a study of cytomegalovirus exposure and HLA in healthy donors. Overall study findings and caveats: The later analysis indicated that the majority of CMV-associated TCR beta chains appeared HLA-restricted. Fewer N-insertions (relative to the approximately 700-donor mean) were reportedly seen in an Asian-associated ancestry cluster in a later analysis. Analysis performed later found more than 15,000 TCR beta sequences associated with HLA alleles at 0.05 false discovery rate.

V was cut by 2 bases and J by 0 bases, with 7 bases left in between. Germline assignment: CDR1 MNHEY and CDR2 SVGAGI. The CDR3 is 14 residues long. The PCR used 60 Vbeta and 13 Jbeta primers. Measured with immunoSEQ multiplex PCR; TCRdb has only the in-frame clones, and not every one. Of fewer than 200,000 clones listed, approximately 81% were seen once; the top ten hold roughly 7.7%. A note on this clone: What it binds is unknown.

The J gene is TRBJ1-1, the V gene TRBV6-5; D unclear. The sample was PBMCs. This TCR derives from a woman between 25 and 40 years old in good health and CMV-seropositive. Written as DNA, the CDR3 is TGTGCCAGCAGTTACAACCGGTTGAACACTGAAGCTTTCTTT. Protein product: CASSYNRLNTEAFF.